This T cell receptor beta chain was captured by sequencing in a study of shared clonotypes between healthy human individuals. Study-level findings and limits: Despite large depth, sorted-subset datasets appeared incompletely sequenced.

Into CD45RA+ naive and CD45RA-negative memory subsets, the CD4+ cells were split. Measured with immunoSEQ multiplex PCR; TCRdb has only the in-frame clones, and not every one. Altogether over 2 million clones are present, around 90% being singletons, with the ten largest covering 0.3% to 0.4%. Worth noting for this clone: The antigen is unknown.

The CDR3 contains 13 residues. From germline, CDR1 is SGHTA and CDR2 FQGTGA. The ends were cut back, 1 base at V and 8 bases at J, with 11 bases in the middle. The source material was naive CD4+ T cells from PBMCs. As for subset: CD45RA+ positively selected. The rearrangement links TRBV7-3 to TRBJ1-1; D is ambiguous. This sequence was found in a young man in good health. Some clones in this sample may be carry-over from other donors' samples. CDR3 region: CASSLSWGGEAFF. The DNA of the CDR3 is TGTGCCAGCAGCTTAAGTTGGGGAGGGGAAGCTTTCTTT.